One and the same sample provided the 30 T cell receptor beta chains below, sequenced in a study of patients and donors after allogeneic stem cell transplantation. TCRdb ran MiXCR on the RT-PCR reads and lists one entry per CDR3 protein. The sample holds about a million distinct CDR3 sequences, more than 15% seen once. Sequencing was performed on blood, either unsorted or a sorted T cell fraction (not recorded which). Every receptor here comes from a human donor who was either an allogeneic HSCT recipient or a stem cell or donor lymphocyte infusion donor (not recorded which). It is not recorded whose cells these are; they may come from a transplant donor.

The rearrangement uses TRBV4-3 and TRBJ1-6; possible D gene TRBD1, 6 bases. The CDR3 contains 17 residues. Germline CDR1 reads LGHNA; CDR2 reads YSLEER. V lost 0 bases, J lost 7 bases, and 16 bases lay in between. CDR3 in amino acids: CASSQDWGGASNSPLHF. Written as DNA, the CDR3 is TGCGCCAGCAGCCAAGACTGGGGGGGGGCAAGCAATTCACCCCTCCACTTT.

The DNA of the CDR3 is TGTGCCAGCAGCCAAGTTGGTGTTAGGGAGGGGACCAACACTGAAGCTTTCTTT. Protein sequence: CASSQVGVREGTNTEAFF. V and J are TRBV14 and TRBJ1-1, with D maybe TRBD1 (5 bases). The V end lost 1 base, the J end lost 2 bases, and 20 bases lay between the germline ends. This CDR3 has 18 amino acids. Germline V lookup: CDR1 SGHDN, CDR2 FVKESK.

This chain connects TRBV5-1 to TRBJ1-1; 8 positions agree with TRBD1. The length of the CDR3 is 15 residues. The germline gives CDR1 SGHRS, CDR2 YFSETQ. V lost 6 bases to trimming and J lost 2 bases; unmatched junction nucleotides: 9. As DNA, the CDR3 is TGCGCCAGCAATAGACAGGGGCAGTCTAACACTGAAGCTTTCTTT. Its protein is CASNRQGQSNTEAFF.

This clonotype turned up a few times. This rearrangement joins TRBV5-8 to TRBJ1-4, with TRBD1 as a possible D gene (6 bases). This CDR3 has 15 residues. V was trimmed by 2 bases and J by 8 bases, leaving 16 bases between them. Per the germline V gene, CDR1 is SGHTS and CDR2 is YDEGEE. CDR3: CASSFHDRRREKLFF. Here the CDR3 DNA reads TGTGCCAGCAGCTTCCATGACAGGAGACGGGAAAAACTGTTTTTT.

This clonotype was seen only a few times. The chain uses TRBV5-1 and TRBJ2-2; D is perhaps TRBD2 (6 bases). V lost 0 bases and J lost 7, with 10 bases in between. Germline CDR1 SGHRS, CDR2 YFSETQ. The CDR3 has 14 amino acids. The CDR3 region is CASSLAGSSGELFF. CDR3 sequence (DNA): TGCGCCAGCAGCTTGGCCGGGAGTAGCGGGGAGCTGTTTTTT.

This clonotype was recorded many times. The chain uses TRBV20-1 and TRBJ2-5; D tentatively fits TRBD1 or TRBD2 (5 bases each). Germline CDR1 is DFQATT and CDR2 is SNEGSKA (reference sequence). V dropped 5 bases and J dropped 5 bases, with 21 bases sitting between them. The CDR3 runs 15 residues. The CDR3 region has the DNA TGCAGTGCTGATGGGTCGAGGGGCCGGTGGGAGACCCAGTACTTC. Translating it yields CSADGSRGRWETQYF.

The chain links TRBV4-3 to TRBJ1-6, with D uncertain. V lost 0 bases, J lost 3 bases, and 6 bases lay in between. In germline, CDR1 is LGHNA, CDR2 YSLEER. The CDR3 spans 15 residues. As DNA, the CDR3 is TGCGCCAGCAGCCAAGAGGATGGCTATAATTCACCCCTCCACTTT. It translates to CASSQEDGYNSPLHF.

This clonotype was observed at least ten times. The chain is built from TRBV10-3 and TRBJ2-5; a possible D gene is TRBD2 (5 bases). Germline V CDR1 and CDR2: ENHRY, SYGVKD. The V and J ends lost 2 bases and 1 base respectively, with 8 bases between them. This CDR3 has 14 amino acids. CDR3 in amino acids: CAISEPSLQETQYF. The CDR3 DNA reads TGTGCCATCAGTGAGCCTAGCCTCCAAGAGACCCAGTACTTC.

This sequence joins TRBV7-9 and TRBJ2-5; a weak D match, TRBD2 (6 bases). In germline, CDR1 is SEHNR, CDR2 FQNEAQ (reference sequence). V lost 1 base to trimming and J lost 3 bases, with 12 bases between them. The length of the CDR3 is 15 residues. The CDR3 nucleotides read TGTGCCAGCAGCTTAGGGGCGGGACCCGAAGAGACCCAGTACTTC. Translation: CASSLGAGPEETQYF.

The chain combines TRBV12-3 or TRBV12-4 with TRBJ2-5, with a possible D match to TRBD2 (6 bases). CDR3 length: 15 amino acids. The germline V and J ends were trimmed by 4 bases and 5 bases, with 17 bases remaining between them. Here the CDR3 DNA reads TGTGCCAGCAGTTCCACCCCCGAGGGGAGGGAGACCCAGTACTTC. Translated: CASSSTPEGRETQYF.

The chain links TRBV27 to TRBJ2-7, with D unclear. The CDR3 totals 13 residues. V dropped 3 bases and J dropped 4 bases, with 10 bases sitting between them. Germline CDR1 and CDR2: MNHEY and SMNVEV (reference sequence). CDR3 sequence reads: CASSFFLGYEQYF. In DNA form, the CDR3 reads TGTGCCAGCAGTTTTTTTTTAGGGTACGAGCAGTACTTC.

The CDR3 coding sequence is TGTGCCAGCAGCCAATCGGTTTCACCCCTCCACTTT. Translated: CASSQSVSPLHF. The rearrangement uses TRBV3-1 and TRBJ1-6, with unresolved D. The CDR3 is 12 amino acids. Germline V gene sequence: CDR1 LGHDT, CDR2 YNNKEL (reference sequence). Trimming pared 2 bases from V and 9 bases from J, leaving 5 bases between.

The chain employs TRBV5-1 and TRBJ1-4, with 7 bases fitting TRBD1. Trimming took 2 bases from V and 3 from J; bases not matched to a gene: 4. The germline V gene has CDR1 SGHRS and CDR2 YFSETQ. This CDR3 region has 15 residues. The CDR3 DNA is TGCGCCAGCAGCTTACAGGGGTTGTCTAATGAAAAACTGTTTTTT. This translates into CASSLQGLSNEKLFF. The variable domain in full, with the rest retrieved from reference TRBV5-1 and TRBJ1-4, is KAGVTQTPRYLIKTRGQQVTLSCSPISGHRSVSWYQQTPGQGLQFLFEYFSETQRNKGNFPGRFSGRQFSNSRSEMNVSTLELGDSALYLCASSLQGLSNEKLFFGSGTQLSVL.

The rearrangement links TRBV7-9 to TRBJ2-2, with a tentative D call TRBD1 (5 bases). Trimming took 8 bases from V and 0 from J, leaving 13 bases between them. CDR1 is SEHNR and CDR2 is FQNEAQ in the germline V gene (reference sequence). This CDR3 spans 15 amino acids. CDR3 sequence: CASLTENPNTGELFF. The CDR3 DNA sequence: TGTGCCAGCCTGACAGAAAATCCGAACACCGGGGAGCTGTTTTTT.

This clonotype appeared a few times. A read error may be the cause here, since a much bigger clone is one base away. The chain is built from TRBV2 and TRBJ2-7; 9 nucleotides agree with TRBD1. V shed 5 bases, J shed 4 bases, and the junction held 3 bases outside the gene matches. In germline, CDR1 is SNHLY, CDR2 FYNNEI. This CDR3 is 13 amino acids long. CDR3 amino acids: CASSWDRVYEQYF. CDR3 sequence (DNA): TGTGCCAGCAGTTGGGACAGGGTGTACGAGCAGTACTTC. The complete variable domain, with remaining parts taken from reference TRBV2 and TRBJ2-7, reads EPEVTQTPSHQVTQMGQEVILRCVPISNHLYFYWYRQILGQKVEFLVSFYNNEISEKSEIFDDQFSVERPDGSNFTLKIRSTKLEDSAMYFCASSWDRVYEQYFGPGTRLTVT.

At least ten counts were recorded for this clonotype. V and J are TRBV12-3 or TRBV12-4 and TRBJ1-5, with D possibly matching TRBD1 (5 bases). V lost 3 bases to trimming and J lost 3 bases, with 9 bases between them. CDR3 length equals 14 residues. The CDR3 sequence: CASSFTGDNQPQHF. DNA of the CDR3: TGTGCCAGCAGTTTCACAGGCGACAATCAGCCCCAGCATTTT.

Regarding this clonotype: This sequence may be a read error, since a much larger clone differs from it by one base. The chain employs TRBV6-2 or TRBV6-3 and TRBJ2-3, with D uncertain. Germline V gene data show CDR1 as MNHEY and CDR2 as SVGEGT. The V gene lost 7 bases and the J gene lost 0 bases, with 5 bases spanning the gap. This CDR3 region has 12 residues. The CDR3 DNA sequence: TGTGCCAGCACCCAAAGCACAGATACGCAGTATTTT. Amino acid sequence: CASTQSTDTQYF.

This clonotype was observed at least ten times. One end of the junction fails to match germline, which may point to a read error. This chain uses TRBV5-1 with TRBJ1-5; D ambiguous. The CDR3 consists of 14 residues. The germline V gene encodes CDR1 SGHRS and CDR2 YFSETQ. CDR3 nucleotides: TGTGCCAGCAGCTTAGGTGGATACAATCAGCCCCAGCATTTT. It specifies CASSLGGYNQPQHF.

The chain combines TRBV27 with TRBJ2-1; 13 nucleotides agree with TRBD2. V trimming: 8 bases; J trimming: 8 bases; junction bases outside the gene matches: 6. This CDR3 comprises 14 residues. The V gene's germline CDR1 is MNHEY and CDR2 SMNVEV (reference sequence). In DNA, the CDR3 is TGTGCCAGCGGGGGGACTAGCGGGAATGATGAGCAGTTCTTC. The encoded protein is CASGGTSGNDEQFF.

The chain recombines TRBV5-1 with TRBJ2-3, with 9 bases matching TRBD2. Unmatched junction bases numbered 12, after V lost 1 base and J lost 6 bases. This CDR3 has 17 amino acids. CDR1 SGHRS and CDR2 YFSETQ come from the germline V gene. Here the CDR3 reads CASSLRASGMGVDTQYF. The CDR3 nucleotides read TGCGCCAGCAGCTTGCGAGCTAGCGGGATGGGGGTCGATACGCAGTATTTT.

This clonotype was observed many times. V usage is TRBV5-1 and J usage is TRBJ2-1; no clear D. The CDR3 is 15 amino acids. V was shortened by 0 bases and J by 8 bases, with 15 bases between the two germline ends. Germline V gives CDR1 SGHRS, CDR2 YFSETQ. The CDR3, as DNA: TGCGCCAGCAGCTTGGTGTACAGCATTGAGGATGAGCAGTTCTTC. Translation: CASSLVYSIEDEQFF.

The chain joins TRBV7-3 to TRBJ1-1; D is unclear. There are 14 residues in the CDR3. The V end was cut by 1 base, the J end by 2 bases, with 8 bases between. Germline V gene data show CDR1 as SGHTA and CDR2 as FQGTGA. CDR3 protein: CASSLNAGNTEAFF. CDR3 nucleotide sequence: TGTGCCAGCAGCTTAAATGCGGGAAACACTGAAGCTTTCTTT.

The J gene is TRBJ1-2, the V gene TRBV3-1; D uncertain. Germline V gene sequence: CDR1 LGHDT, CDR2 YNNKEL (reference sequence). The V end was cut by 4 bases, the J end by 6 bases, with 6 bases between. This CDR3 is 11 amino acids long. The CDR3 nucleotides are TGTGCCAGCAGCCCCACTAATGGCTACACCTTC. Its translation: CASSPTNGYTF.

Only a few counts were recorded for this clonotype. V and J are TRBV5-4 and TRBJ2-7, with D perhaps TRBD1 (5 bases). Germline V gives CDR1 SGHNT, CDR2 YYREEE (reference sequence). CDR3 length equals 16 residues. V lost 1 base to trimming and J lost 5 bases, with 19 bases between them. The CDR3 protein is CASSLYRPGRANEQYF. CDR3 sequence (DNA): TGTGCCAGCAGCTTGTACAGGCCCGGAAGAGCCAACGAGCAGTACTTC.

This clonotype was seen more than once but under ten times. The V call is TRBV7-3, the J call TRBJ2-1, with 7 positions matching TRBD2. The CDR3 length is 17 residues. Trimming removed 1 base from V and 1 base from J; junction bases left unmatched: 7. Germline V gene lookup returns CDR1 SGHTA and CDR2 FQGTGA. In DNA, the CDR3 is TGTGCCAGCAGCTTAAGGGCTAGCGGACTATCCTACAATGAGCAGTTCTTC. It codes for CASSLRASGLSYNEQFF.

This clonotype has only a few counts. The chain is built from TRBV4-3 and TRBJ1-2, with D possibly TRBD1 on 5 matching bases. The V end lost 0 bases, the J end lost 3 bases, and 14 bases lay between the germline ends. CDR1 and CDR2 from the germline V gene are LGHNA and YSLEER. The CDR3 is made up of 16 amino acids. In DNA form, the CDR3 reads TGCGCCAGCAGCCAAGACATGGGGGAGGAGGACTATGGCTACACCTTC. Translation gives CASSQDMGEEDYGYTF.

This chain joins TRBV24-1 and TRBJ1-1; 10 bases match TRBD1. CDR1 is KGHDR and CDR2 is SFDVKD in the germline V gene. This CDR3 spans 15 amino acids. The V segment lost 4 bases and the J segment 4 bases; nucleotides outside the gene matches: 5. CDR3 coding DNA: TGTGCCACCAGTGACCCTCGGACAGGGGGCACTGAAGCTTTCTTT. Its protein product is CATSDPRTGGTEAFF.

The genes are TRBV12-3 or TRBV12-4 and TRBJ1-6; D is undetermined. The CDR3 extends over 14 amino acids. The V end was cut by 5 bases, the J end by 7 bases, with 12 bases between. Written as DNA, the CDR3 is TGTGCCAGCAGTAGGAACTCGATGAATTCACCCCTCCACTTT. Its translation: CASSRNSMNSPLHF.

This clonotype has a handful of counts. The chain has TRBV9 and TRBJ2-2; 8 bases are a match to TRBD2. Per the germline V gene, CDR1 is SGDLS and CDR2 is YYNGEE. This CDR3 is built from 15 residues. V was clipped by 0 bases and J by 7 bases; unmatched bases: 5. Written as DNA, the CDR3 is TGTGCCAGCAGCGTAGTCGGGGGGGCGGACGGGGAGCTGTTTTTT. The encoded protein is CASSVVGGADGELFF. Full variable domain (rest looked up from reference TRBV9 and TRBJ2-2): DSGVTQTPKHLITATGQRVTLRCSPRSGDLSVYWYQQSLDQGLQFLIQYYNGEERAKGNILERFSAQQFPDLHSELNLSSLELGDSALYFCASSVVGGADGELFFGEGSRLTVL.

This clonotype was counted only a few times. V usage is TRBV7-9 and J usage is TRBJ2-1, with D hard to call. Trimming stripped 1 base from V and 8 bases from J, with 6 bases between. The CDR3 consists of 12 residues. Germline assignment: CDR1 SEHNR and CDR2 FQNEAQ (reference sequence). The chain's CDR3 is CASSLGPDEQFF. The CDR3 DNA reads TGTGCCAGCAGCTTAGGTCCCGATGAGCAGTTCTTC.